The 4 T cell receptor beta chains listed next were all sequenced from one sample in a study of shared clonotypes between healthy human individuals. It was CD45RO-negative cells, positively selected for CCR7, that made up naive CD8 cells, with terminally differentiated effector memory CD45RA+ cells excluded. Only in-frame clones appear in the TCRdb table, and some are missing; sequencing was by immunoSEQ multiplex PCR. The repertoire includes millions of clones, roughly 95% of them detected once, and about 1.1% sits in the top ten. Material for sequencing was naive CD8+ T cells sorted from blood. The origin of the receptors is a man younger than 30 in good health.

The rearrangement joins TRBV4-3 to TRBJ2-7; 8 nucleotides agree with TRBD2. Unmatched junction bases numbered 8, after V lost 4 bases and J lost 6 bases. The V gene's germline CDR1 is LGHNA and CDR2 YSLEER. This CDR3 contains 14 residues. CDR3 residues: CASSPSGLGLEQYF. For the CDR3, the DNA is TGCGCCAGCAGCCCCTCGGGACTAGGGCTCGAGCAGTACTTC.

This clone has only a few counts. The chain links TRBV5-4 to TRBJ2-3; TRBD2 matches 13 bases. The V segment lost 3 bases and the J segment 4 bases; nucleotides outside the gene matches: 2. The CDR3 is made up of 15 amino acids. CDR1 SGHNT and CDR2 YYREEE come from the germline V gene (reference sequence). CDR3 sequence reads: CASSWGTSGADTQYF. The CDR3 DNA reads TGTGCCAGCAGCTGGGGGACTAGCGGGGCAGATACGCAGTATTTT.

V gene TRBV28 combines with J gene TRBJ1-1; D unresolved. The ends were cut back, 5 bases at V and 0 bases at J, with 10 bases in the middle. The CDR3 contains 14 residues. Germline V gene data show CDR1 as MDHEN and CDR2 as SYDVKM. The CDR3 sequence: CASSLAHLNTEAFF. The CDR3 DNA sequence: TGTGCCAGCAGTCTGGCTCATCTGAACACTGAAGCTTTCTTT.

The chain has TRBV9 and TRBJ2-1; a possible D gene is TRBD2 (5 bases). Trimming removed 2 bases at V and 9 bases at J, with 18 bases between. The CDR3 runs to 15 residues. From germline, CDR1 is SGDLS and CDR2 YYNGEE. The CDR3 reads CASSVVTTRLGEQFF. The DNA of the CDR3 is TGTGCCAGCAGCGTTGTGACCACTAGGCTTGGTGAGCAGTTCTTC.